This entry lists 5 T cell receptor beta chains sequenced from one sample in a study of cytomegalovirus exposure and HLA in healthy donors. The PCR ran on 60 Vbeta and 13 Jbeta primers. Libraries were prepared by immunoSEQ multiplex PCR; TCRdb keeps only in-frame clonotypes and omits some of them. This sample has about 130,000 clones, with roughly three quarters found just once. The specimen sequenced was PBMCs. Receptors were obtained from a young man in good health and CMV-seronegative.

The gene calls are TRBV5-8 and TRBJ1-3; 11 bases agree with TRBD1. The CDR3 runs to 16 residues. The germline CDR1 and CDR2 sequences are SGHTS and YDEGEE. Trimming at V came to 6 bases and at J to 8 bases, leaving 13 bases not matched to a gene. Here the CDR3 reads CASTYPTGQGVHTIYF. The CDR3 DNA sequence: TGTGCCAGCACCTACCCTACGGGACAGGGGGTACACACCATATATTTT.

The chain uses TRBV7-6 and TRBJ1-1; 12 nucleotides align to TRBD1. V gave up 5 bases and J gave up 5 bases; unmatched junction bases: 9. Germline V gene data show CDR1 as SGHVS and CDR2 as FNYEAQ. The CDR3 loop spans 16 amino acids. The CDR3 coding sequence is TGTGCCAGCAGCCATAGCCGGGACAGGGGGCAGACTGAAGCTTTCTTT. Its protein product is CASSHSRDRGQTEAFF.

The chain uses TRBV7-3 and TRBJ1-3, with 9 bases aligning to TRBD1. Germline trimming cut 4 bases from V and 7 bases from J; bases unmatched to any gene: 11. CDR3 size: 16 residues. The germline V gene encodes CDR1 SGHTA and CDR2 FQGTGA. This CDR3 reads CASSSSQGAHRNTIYF. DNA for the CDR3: TGTGCCAGCAGCTCCTCACAGGGGGCACATCGGAACACCATATATTTT.

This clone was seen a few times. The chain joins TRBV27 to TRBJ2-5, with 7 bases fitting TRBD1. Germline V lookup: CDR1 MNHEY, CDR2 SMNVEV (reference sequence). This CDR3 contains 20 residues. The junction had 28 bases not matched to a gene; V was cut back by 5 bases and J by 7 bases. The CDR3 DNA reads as TGTGCCAGCAGTCCACCCCCCCTCCGACAGGGCTCGAGGCATGCTCGGACCCAGTACTTC. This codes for CASSPPPLRQGSRHARTQYF.

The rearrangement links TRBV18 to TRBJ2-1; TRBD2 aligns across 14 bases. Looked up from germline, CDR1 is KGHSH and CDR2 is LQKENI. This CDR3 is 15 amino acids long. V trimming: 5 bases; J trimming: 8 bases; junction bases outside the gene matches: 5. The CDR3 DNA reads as TGTGCCAGCTCAGCCCTGGGACTAGCGGGAGATGAGCAGTTCTTC. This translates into CASSALGLAGDEQFF. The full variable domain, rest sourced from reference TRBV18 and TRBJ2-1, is NAGVMQNPRHLVRRRGQEARLRCSPMKGHSHVYWYRQLPEEGLKFMVYLQKENIIDESGMPKERFSAEFPKEGPSILRIQQVVRGDSAAYFCASSALGLAGDEQFFGPGTRLTVL.